This T cell receptor (beta chain) derives from a study of T cell responses to AZD1222 COVID-19 vaccine. CDR3 length: 14 amino acids. Between the trimmed V and J ends, which lost 8 bases and 7 bases, there was a span of 17 bases. The germline CDR1 and CDR2 sequences are LNHDA and SQIVND (reference sequence). Using immunoSEQ multiplex PCR, the repertoire was profiled, and TCRdb retains in-frame clones only, with some absent. This repertoire shows 200,000 or so clones, more than 85% found once; its top ten account for 1%. Worth noting for this clone: Its antigen is still unknown.

General observations from the study: Regions 160-218 and 743-854 dominated among vaccine-associated CD4 TCRs spanning spike. Spike-specific TCR breadth rose after two AZD1222 doses, and depth rose as well.

This sample comprised peripheral blood, obtained on day 0 of MenACWY control vaccination. This chain uses TRBV19 with TRBJ1-4, with D perhaps TRBD1 (6 bases). The sequence was collected from an adult in good health. The CDR3 protein is CASHPRGRGEKLFF. The CDR3 coding sequence is TGTGCCAGTCACCCCAGGGGCCGTGGTGAAAAACTGTTTTTT.